This T cell receptor (beta chain) is drawn from a study of graft-versus-host responses after intestinal transplantation. Whole-study context: Transplants were multivisceral, liver-intestinal, or isolated intestinal. Every recipient underwent anti-thymocyte globulin induction, then tacrolimus and steroids for two to three years.

V lost 7 bases and J lost 3; bases outside the gene matches: 4. Germline CDR1 and CDR2: PRHDT and FYEKMQ (reference sequence). The CDR3 length is 13 residues. As concerns this clone: Antigen: not known.

TCRdb keeps only in-frame clones here, not all; method: immunoSEQ multiplex PCR. The repertoire holds some 10,000 clones, with over 60% as singletons. Findings and limits, study-wide: Researchers found GvH clones in recipient marrow, and some showed up first in ileum or blood.

The receptor comes from a human patient who received an intestinal transplant, so some T cells may come from the graft donor. The sequences come from PBMCs, collected approximately 490 days after intestinal transplant. The chain carries TRBV13 and TRBJ2-5; 8 bases agree with TRBD1. The CDR3 here is CASTPGGEETQYF. CDR3 bases: TGTGCCAGCACACCAGGGGGCGAAGAGACCCAGTACTTC.